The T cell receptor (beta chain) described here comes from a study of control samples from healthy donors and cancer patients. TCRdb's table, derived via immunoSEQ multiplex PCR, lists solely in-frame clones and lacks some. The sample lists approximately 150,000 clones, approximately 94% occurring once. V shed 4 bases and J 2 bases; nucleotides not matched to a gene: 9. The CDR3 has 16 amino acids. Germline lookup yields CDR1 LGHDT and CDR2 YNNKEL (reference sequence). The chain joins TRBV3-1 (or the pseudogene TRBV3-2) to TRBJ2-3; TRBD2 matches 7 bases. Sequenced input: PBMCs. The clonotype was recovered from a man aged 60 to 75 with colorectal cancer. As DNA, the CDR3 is TGTGCCAGCAGCCTCCCGAGGGGACTAAACACAGATACGCAGTATTTT. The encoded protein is CASSLPRGLNTDTQYF.